The T cell receptor beta chain described here comes from a study of blood T cell repertoires in COVID-19. The wider study: Italy, Spain and the United States were the sources of the convalescent and acute COVID-19 samples. The analysed material was cDNA or gDNA that came from T cells, B-cell-depleted T cells, or PBMCs.

Under the authors' procedure: Reference gene primer amplification gave nucleated cell count estimates. Profiled with immunoSEQ multiplex PCR; TCRdb holds only in-frame clones, not every one. The V and J calls and clone size come from that table; D and trimming were worked out from the DNA. The sample includes some 270,000 clones, roughly 84% of them seen just once. The CDR3 is 13 residues long. Germline-derived CDR1 and CDR2 are KGHDR and SFDVKD. Trimming removed 5 bases from V and 5 bases from J; junction bases left unmatched: 3. The clonotype comes from a woman aged 40-49 years who had recovered from COVID-19. The chain links TRBV24-1 to TRBJ2-7, with TRBD2 matching 9 bases. Sequencing was done on a sample of peripheral blood. The CDR3 here is CATSGGGVDEQYF. In DNA, the CDR3 is TGTGCCACCAGTGGCGGGGGGGTCGACGAGCAGTACTTC.